A selection of T cell receptor beta chains follows, all from one sample in a study of blood T cell repertoires in COVID-19. Assay used: immunoSEQ multiplex PCR; TCRdb lists only in-frame clones, some missing. The sample records about 220,000 clones, around 82% being singletons. Sequenced material: peripheral blood. These receptors came from a woman aged 70-85 years with acute or convalescent COVID-19. CDR3s include the opening cysteine and the closing phenylalanine or tryptophan. D genes are given only for firm matches. Only some rows state a clone size, as once, few, many or a class for expanded clones.

size	D	V	length	J	CDR3	DNA
few	TRBD1	TRBV19	14	TRBJ1-2	CASSGTGSGYGYTF	TGTGCCAGTAGTGGGACAGGGTCCGGGTATGGCTACACCTTC
NA	TRBD1	TRBV27	14	TRBJ1-2	CASRGSGTGVGYTF	TGTGCCAGCAGGGGATCCGGGACAGGGGTTGGCTACACCTTC
NA	TRBD1	TRBV18	17	TRBJ2-3	CASSPMRQGAPGDTQYF	TGTGCCAGCTCACCAATGAGGCAGGGGGCGCCGGGAGATACGCAGTATTTT
NA	NA	TRBV11-3	16	TRBJ2-1	CASSSQYRNLHNEQFF	TGTGCCAGCAGCTCGCAGTATCGAAACCTGCACAATGAGCAGTTCTTC
NA	TRBD1	TRBV15	16	TRBJ2-3	CATSRGPGGNTDTQYF	TGTGCCACCAGCAGAGGGCCAGGGGGCAACACAGATACGCAGTATTTT
many	NA	TRBV3-1/TRBV3-2	17	TRBJ1-6	CASSQESWGEKDSPLHF	TGTGCCAGCAGCCAAGAGTCCTGGGGAGAAAAGGATTCACCCCTCCACTTT
NA	NA	TRBV24-1	15	TRBJ2-7	CATSDKQTPRGEQYF	TGTGCCACCAGTGATAAACAGACCCCGCGTGGCGAGCAGTACTTC
many	TRBD2	TRBV30	12	TRBJ2-1	CAGSGGPNEQFF	TGTGCCGGGAGCGGGGGGCCCAATGAGCAGTTCTTC
NA	TRBD2	TRBV2	15	TRBJ2-1	CASSVVLAGDNEQFF	TGTGCCAGCAGTGTTGTCCTAGCGGGGGATAATGAGCAGTTCTTC
NA	TRBD1	TRBV18	14	TRBJ1-5	CASSGQGGDQPQHF	TGTGCCAGCTCGGGACAGGGGGGGGATCAGCCCCAGCATTTT
NA	TRBD2	TRBV4-3	16	TRBJ2-7	CASSQDPGLGTYEQYF	TGCGCCAGCAGCCAAGATCCGGGACTAGGGACCTACGAGCAGTACTTC
NA	TRBD1	TRBV18	14	TRBJ2-1	CASSGQGADNEQFF	TGTGCCAGTTCGGGACAGGGGGCTGATAATGAGCAGTTCTTC
once	TRBD1	TRBV18	17	TRBJ1-6	CASSLQPGQGTNSPLHF	TGTGCCAGCTCATTGCAACCGGGACAGGGAACCAATTCACCCCTCCACTTT
few	NA	TRBV19	16	TRBJ1-5	CASSTLEGLNGEPQHF	TGTGCCAGTAGTACCCTCGAAGGCCTGAACGGAGAGCCCCAGCATTTT
NA	NA	TRBV7-3	14	TRBJ2-1	CASSLTRTDNEQFF	TGTGCCAGCAGCTTAACGAGAACAGACAATGAGCAGTTCTTC
NA	NA	TRBV5-4	16	TRBJ1-6	CASSLGGRSGNSPLHF	TGTGCCAGCAGCTTGGGAGGCAGGTCGGGGAATTCACCCCTCCACTTT